Listed below are T cell receptor beta chains from one sample, sequenced in a study of blood T cell repertoires in COVID-19. Only in-frame clones appear in the TCRdb table, and some are missing; sequencing was by immunoSEQ multiplex PCR. Of approximately 70,000 clones in the sample, roughly two thirds were seen once. Material for sequencing was PBMCs or T cells enriched from blood (not recorded which). The receptors come from an older woman who had been exposed to COVID-19. The CDR3 runs from the conserved cysteine through the conserved F or W. A D gene is named only where the DNA matches it firmly. The size of a clone is reported for some rows only, either as once, few or many, or as a class for expanded clones.

v_gene	d_gene	abundance	j_gene	CDR3nt	CDR3aa
TRBV3-1/TRBV3-2	TRBD2	-	TRBJ2-1	TGTGCCAGCAGCCACTCCCCCAGCGGGAGGGCCAATGAGCAGTTCTTC	CASSHSPSGRANEQFF
TRBV2	-	few	TRBJ2-1	TGTGCCAGCAGTGATGGAGGCTCCTACAATGAGCAGTTCTTC	CASSDGGSYNEQFF
TRBV5-6	-	-	TRBJ2-7	TGTGCCAGCAGCCGCACCGGGTTGGAGCAGTACTTC	CASSRTGLEQYF
TRBV5-4	-	-	TRBJ1-2	TGTGCCAGCAGCTCCATCGGGGGTAATATGGGCTACACCTTC	CASSSIGGNMGYTF
TRBV18	-	-	TRBJ2-7	TGTGCCAGCTCACCTGAAAAGAGCATAAACGAGCAGTACTTC	CASSPEKSINEQYF
TRBV5-6	-	-	TRBJ1-1	TGTGCCAGCAGTCGGAGGTCCACTGAAGCTTTCTTT	CASSRRSTEAFF
TRBV14	TRBD1	once	TRBJ1-2	TGTGCCAGCAGCCTCCCGGACAGGGTGCGCTACACCTTC	CASSLPDRVRYTF
TRBV19	-	once	TRBJ1-5	TGTGCCAGTAGTATCCCCCCCGACGGGCAGGGTGGAAAGCATTTT	CASSIPPDGQGGKHF
TRBV5-4	-	once	TRBJ1-4	TGTGCCAGCAGCCCGGATAGGGGAAAACTGTTTTTT	CASSPDRGKLFF
TRBV4-3	-	-	TRBJ1-2	TGCGCCAGCAGCCAAGAGCGAGGGCGGGGGCAAGGGGGCTACACCTTC	CASSQERGRGQGGYTF
TRBV7-9	TRBD2	-	TRBJ2-5	TGTGCCAGCAGCTTAGGCAGCGGGGGGACGGAGACCCAGTACTTC	CASSLGSGGTETQYF
TRBV7-9	-	many	TRBJ1-1	TGTGCCAGCAGCTTTTACCAGGGACACGATACCAAGAACACTGAAGCTTTCTTT	CASSFYQGHDTKNTEAFF
TRBV9	TRBD2	-	TRBJ2-3	TGTGCCAGCAGCTACCGGACTAGAGCCACAGATACGCAGTATTTT	CASSYRTRATDTQYF
TRBV4-3	-	-	TRBJ1-6	TGCGCCAGCAGCCAAGTCGTACAGTCTAATTCACCCCTCCACTTT	CASSQVVQSNSPLHF
TRBV27	-	-	TRBJ1-1	TGTGCCAGCAGTTTCCGGGGAGTATGGACTGAAGCTTTCTTT	CASSFRGVWTEAFF
TRBV24-1	-	-	TRBJ1-5	TGTGCCACCAGTCAGGCCCACAATCAGCCCCAGCATTTT	CATSQAHNQPQHF
TRBV5-4	TRBD1	-	TRBJ1-6	TGTGCCAGCAGCTCAAAGACAGGGGAGAGGTCACCCCTCCACTTT	CASSSKTGERSPLHF
TRBV7-9	TRBD1	-	TRBJ2-1	TGTGCCAGCAGCTTACTGGACAGGGTATACAATGAGCAGTTCTTC	CASSLLDRVYNEQFF
TRBV15	TRBD2	-	TRBJ2-1	TGTGCCACCAGCAGATTCGGACTAGCGGGGTTGAATGAGCAGTTCTTC	CATSRFGLAGLNEQFF
TRBV3-1/TRBV3-2	TRBD2	few	TRBJ2-5	TGTGCCAGCAGCCAAGAACCTAGCGGGGGCCTAGAGACCCAGTACTTC	CASSQEPSGGLETQYF
TRBV4-3	TRBD1	-	TRBJ2-7	TGCGCCAGCAGCCAGGACTACAGGGGGCCTTTGTTCGAGCAGTACTTC	CASSQDYRGPLFEQYF
TRBV15	TRBD1	-	TRBJ2-5	TGTGCCACCAGCAGAGTAAACAGGGGGGAGACCCAGTACTTC	CATSRVNRGETQYF
TRBV7-9	TRBD1	-	TRBJ1-6	TGTGCCAGCAGCTCAGACAGGGGTACGTCACCCCTCCACTTT	CASSSDRGTSPLHF
TRBV28	-	-	TRBJ1-5	TGTGCCAGCAGTTACTTGGGGGGGGGTAATCAGCCCCAGCATTTT	CASSYLGGGNQPQHF
TRBV24-1	TRBD2	once	TRBJ2-3	TGTGCCACGAATAGCGGGAGGGGCACAGATACGCAGTATTTT	CATNSGRGTDTQYF
TRBV28	-	-	TRBJ1-2	TGTGCCAGCAGTTTTGGCAGGGATTATGGCTACACCTTC	CASSFGRDYGYTF
TRBV7-9	TRBD1	many	TRBJ2-1	TGTGCCAGCAGCTTGACAGGGGAGGTCTCGGATGAGCAGTTCTTC	CASSLTGEVSDEQFF
TRBV6-5	TRBD1	few	TRBJ2-5	TGTGCCAGCAGTTACTCCGGGACAGGGATTGAGACCCAGTACTTC	CASSYSGTGIETQYF
TRBV15	-	-	TRBJ2-1	TGTGCCACCAGCAGAGCTAATGAGCAGTTCTTC	CATSRANEQFF
TRBV6-5	-	once	TRBJ1-6	TGTGCCAGCACCAATGAACAAATCTATAATTCACCCCTCCACTTT	CASTNEQIYNSPLHF
TRBV9	-	-	TRBJ1-2	TGTGCCAGCAGCGTAGGCCAGGAAGTCGGCTACACCTTC	CASSVGQEVGYTF
TRBV27	-	-	TRBJ1-5	TGTGCCAGCAGTTTAGCCTCCCAGGGACCCCAGCATTTT	CASSLASQGPQHF
TRBV7-2	-	-	TRBJ2-5	TGTGCCAGCAGCTTAGCCGGGATCCAAGAGGCCCAGTACTTC	CASSLAGIQEAQYF
TRBV27	TRBD2	-	TRBJ2-7	TGTGCCAGCAGGATAGCGGGAAGCTACGAGCAGTACTTC	CASRIAGSYEQYF
TRBV6-5	-	-	TRBJ1-1	TGTGCCAGCGTATCTTACTCAGGGACTGAAGCTTTCTTT	CASVSYSGTEAFF
TRBV7-6	TRBD2	-	TRBJ2-1	TGTGCCAGCAGCTTAGAACGCCCACCGGGGGGGAACAATGAGCAGTTCTTC	CASSLERPPGGNNEQFF
TRBV19	-	-	TRBJ1-5	TGTGCCAGTACGGGCAGGGGTGAGCCCCAGCATTTT	CASTGRGEPQHF
TRBV18	-	-	TRBJ1-2	TGTGCCAGCTCACCAGACCGGGACTCGGGAGGCTACACCTTC	CASSPDRDSGGYTF
TRBV7-2	-	-	TRBJ2-7	TGTGCCAGCAGCCCCGCTAGCCCCACCTACGAGCAGTACTTC	CASSPASPTYEQYF
TRBV27	TRBD1	-	TRBJ1-1	TGTGCCAGCAGACCGAAGACAGGGGGCGGTATAGCTGAAGCTTTCTTT	CASRPKTGGGIAEAFF
TRBV6-4	-	-	TRBJ2-3	TGTGCCAGCAGTGAATCGCTAGAGGCCACAGATACGCAGTATTTT	CASSESLEATDTQYF
TRBV12-3/TRBV12-4	-	-	TRBJ2-1	TGTGCCAGCGGCGCGGGATTTGAAAATGAGCAGTTCTTC	CASGAGFENEQFF
TRBV21-1	-	-	TRBJ1-1	TGTGCCAGCAGCAAAGCGCTCGGGGACAGGGGGCTTGGGACTGAAGCTTTCTTT	CASSKALGDRGLGTEAFF
TRBV7-9	-	-	TRBJ2-7	TGTGCCAGCAGCCCTCCGGCCGGGAACGAGCAGTACTTC	CASSPPAGNEQYF
TRBV28	-	-	TRBJ2-7	TGTGCCAGCGGCGGACACTACGAGCAGTACTTC	CASGGHYEQYF
TRBV25-1	TRBD1	few	TRBJ2-5	TGTGCCAGCAGTGAAACCCCCCGGATGACAGGGGATCAGGAGACCCAGTACTTC	CASSETPRMTGDQETQYF
TRBV28	-	-	TRBJ2-2	TGTGCCAGCAGTTTATCAGGGATGAGTGAGCTGTTTTTT	CASSLSGMSELFF
TRBV19	TRBD1	-	TRBJ1-5	TGTGCCAGTAGTACCACCCCGGGACAGGGGGTTCAGCCCCAGCATTTT	CASSTTPGQGVQPQHF
TRBV12-3/TRBV12-4	TRBD1	-	TRBJ2-7	TGTGCCAGCAGGGACAGGGGAGTCTACGAGCAGTACTTC	CASRDRGVYEQYF
TRBV18	TRBD1	few	TRBJ2-7	TGTGCCAGCTCACCCCGACCGGGACAGGGCGTGCACGAGCAGTACTTC	CASSPRPGQGVHEQYF
TRBV4-1	-	-	TRBJ1-2	TGCGCCAGCAGCCCAATGGGGGCTGATGGCTACACCTTC	CASSPMGADGYTF
TRBV7-9	TRBD2	few	TRBJ2-3	TGTGCCAGCAGCTTATTGGCGGGGGGGATCGGTACGCAGTATTTT	CASSLLAGGIGTQYF
TRBV5-6	TRBD1	-	TRBJ1-2	TGTGCCAGCCATAGACAGGGCTCTTATGGCTACACCTTC	CASHRQGSYGYTF
TRBV11-2	-	few	TRBJ1-1	TGTGCCAGCAGCGGAAGGAGGAACACTGAAGCTTTCTTT	CASSGRRNTEAFF